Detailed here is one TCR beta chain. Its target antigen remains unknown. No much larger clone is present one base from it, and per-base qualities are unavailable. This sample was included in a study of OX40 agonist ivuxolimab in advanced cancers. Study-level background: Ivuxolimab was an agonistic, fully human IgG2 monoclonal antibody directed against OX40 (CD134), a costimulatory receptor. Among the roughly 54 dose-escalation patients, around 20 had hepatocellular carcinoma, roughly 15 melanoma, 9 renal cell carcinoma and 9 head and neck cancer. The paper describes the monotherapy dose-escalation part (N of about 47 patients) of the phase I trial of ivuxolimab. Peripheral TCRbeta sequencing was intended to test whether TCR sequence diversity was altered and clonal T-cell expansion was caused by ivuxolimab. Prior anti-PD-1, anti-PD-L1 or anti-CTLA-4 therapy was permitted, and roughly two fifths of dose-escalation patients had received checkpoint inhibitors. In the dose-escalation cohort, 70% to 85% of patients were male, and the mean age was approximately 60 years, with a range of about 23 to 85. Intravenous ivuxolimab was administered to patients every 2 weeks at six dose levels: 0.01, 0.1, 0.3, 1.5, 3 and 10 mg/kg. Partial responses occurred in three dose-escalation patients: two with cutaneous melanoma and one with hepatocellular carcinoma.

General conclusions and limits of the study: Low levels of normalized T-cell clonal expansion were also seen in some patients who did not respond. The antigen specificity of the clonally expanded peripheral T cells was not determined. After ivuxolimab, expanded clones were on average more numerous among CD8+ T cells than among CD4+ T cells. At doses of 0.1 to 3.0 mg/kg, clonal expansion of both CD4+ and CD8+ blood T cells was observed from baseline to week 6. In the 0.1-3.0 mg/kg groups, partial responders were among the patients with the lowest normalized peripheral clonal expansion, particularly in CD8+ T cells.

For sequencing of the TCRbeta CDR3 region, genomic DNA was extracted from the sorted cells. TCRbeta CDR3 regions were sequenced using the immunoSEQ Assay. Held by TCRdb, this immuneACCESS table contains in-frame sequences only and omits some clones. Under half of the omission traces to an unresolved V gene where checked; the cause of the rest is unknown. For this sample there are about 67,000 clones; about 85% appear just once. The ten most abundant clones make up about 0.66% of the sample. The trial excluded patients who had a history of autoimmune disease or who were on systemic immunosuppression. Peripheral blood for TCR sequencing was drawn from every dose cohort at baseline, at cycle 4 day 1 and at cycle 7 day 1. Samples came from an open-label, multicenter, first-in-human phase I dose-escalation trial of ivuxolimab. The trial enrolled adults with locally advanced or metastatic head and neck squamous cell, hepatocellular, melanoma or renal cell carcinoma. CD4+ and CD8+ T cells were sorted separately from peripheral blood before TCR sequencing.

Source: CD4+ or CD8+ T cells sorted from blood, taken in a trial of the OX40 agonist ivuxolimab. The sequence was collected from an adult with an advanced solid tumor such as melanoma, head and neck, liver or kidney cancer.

The base sequence is TGTGCCAGCAGCGGACAGCGCAAGGGGTATTCACCCCTCCACTTT. Its protein product is CASSGQRKGYSPLHF. The chain joins TRBV28 to TRBJ1-6, and the D gene may be TRBD1, 6 bases matching. From a lookup of the germline V gene, CDR1 and CDR2 are MDHEN and SYDVKM. CDR3 length: 15 amino acids, cysteine to phenylalanine. The DNA shown is the 45-base CDR3, in frame from base 1. Trimming removed 6 bases from V and 8 bases from J, leaving 17 bases between the germline ends.